The rows below give T cell receptor beta chains drawn from one sample of a study of blood T cell repertoires in COVID-19. Here immunoSEQ multiplex PCR was the method, and the copy in TCRdb shows in-frame clones only, minus some. The table records 40,000 to 55,000 clones, approximately 91% of them present only once. The material sequenced was peripheral blood. The receptors come from a human donor in a cohort sampled during active COVID-19. Each CDR3 is given with its conserved first and last residue. A D gene is named only where the DNA matches it firmly. Some rows have no size entry. The others give once, few or many, or a class for an expanded clone.

V gene: TRBV9; D gene: NA; J gene: TRBJ2-7; clone size: NA; CDR3 protein: CASSVGTVYEQYF; CDR3 DNA: TGTGCCAGCAGCGTAGGGACAGTCTACGAGCAGTACTTC
V gene: TRBV7-2; D gene: NA; J gene: TRBJ1-1; clone size: NA; CDR3 protein: CASSFTGLNTEAFF; CDR3 DNA: TGTGCCAGCAGCTTCACAGGCTTGAACACTGAAGCTTTCTTT
V gene: TRBV6-5; D gene: TRBD1; J gene: TRBJ2-3; clone size: NA; CDR3 protein: CASSPTGIGTDTQYF; CDR3 DNA: TGTGCCAGCAGCCCGACAGGGATCGGCACAGATACGCAGTATTTT
V gene: TRBV6-5; D gene: NA; J gene: TRBJ1-2; clone size: NA; CDR3 protein: CASRAHSKNYGYTF; CDR3 DNA: TGTGCCAGCAGAGCCCACAGTAAGAACTATGGCTACACCTTC
V gene: TRBV5-1; D gene: NA; J gene: TRBJ2-7; clone size: NA; CDR3 protein: CASRNEQGSSYEQYF; CDR3 DNA: TGCGCCAGCCGCAACGAACAGGGCTCTTCCTACGAGCAGTACTTC
V gene: TRBV19; D gene: NA; J gene: TRBJ1-1; clone size: NA; CDR3 protein: CASSDGGRNTEAFF; CDR3 DNA: TGTGCCAGTAGCGACGGAGGGCGGAACACTGAAGCTTTCTTT
V gene: TRBV5-1; D gene: NA; J gene: TRBJ1-2; clone size: NA; CDR3 protein: CASSLQGENGYTF; CDR3 DNA: TGCGCCAGCAGCTTGCAAGGGGAAAATGGCTACACCTTC
V gene: TRBV27; D gene: NA; J gene: TRBJ1-2; clone size: once; CDR3 protein: CASSLNRDTFYGYTF; CDR3 DNA: TGTGCCAGCAGTCTTAACAGGGACACCTTCTATGGCTACACCTTC
V gene: TRBV9; D gene: NA; J gene: TRBJ2-3; clone size: NA; CDR3 protein: CASSMGLGDTDTQYF; CDR3 DNA: TGTGCCAGCAGCATGGGACTGGGAGACACAGATACGCAGTATTTT
V gene: TRBV4-3; D gene: NA; J gene: TRBJ1-1; clone size: NA; CDR3 protein: CASSISLQGWGTEAFF; CDR3 DNA: TGCGCCAGCAGCATCTCCCTACAGGGTTGGGGCACTGAAGCTTTCTTT
V gene: TRBV12-3/TRBV12-4; D gene: TRBD1; J gene: TRBJ1-2; clone size: once; CDR3 protein: CASSYTGVGYTF; CDR3 DNA: TGTGCCAGCAGTTATACAGGGGTCGGCTACACCTTC
V gene: TRBV27; D gene: TRBD2; J gene: TRBJ2-1; clone size: NA; CDR3 protein: CASSSYSGGRYNEQFF; CDR3 DNA: TGTGCCAGCAGTTCATATAGCGGGGGCAGATACAATGAGCAGTTCTTC
V gene: TRBV7-9; D gene: NA; J gene: TRBJ1-2; clone size: NA; CDR3 protein: CASSPVDGYTF; CDR3 DNA: TGTGCCAGCAGCCCAGTGGATGGCTACACCTTC
V gene: TRBV7-2; D gene: NA; J gene: TRBJ2-6; clone size: NA; CDR3 protein: CASSLHGSSGANVLTF; CDR3 DNA: TGTGCCAGCAGCTTACATGGGAGCTCTGGGGCCAACGTCCTGACTTTC
V gene: TRBV7-9; D gene: TRBD1; J gene: TRBJ2-1; clone size: NA; CDR3 protein: CASSSGQGQRSFYNEQFF; CDR3 DNA: TGTGCCAGCAGCTCCGGACAGGGGCAGCGGTCTTTCTACAATGAGCAGTTCTTC
V gene: TRBV4-3; D gene: TRBD1; J gene: TRBJ2-7; clone size: NA; CDR3 protein: CASSRTGTGVYEQYF; CDR3 DNA: TGCGCCAGCAGCCGAACCGGGACAGGGGTCTACGAGCAGTACTTC
V gene: TRBV7-2; D gene: NA; J gene: TRBJ2-7; clone size: few; CDR3 protein: CASSLAGLGAEQYF; CDR3 DNA: TGTGCCAGCAGCTTAGCGGGGTTGGGGGCAGAGCAGTACTTC
V gene: TRBV27; D gene: TRBD1; J gene: TRBJ1-2; clone size: NA; CDR3 protein: CASSSAGTVSGYTF; CDR3 DNA: TGTGCCAGCAGTTCAGCCGGGACAGTAAGTGGCTACACCTTC
V gene: TRBV3-1/TRBV3-2; D gene: NA; J gene: TRBJ1-5; clone size: NA; CDR3 protein: CASSQGQGQSNQPQHF; CDR3 DNA: TGTGCCAGCAGCCAAGGTCAAGGACAGAGCAATCAGCCCCAGCATTTT
V gene: TRBV19; D gene: NA; J gene: TRBJ2-2; clone size: NA; CDR3 protein: CASSLQGLGNTGELFF; CDR3 DNA: TGTGCCAGTAGTTTACAGGGTTTAGGGAACACCGGGGAGCTGTTTTTT
V gene: TRBV11-2; D gene: NA; J gene: TRBJ1-1; clone size: NA; CDR3 protein: CASSTRYTEAFF; CDR3 DNA: TGTGCCAGCAGCACCCGGTACACTGAAGCTTTCTTT
V gene: TRBV3-1/TRBV3-2; D gene: TRBD1; J gene: TRBJ1-3; clone size: NA; CDR3 protein: CASSLRQGAGNTIYF; CDR3 DNA: TGTGCCAGCAGCCTTCGACAGGGGGCGGGAAACACCATATATTTT
V gene: TRBV7-2; D gene: TRBD2; J gene: TRBJ2-2; clone size: NA; CDR3 protein: CASSPRSSGSNTGELFF; CDR3 DNA: TGTGCCAGCAGCCCCCGGTCTAGCGGTTCGAACACCGGGGAGCTGTTTTTT
V gene: TRBV19; D gene: NA; J gene: TRBJ2-3; clone size: NA; CDR3 protein: CASSIDYQRVTDTQYF; CDR3 DNA: TGTGCCAGTAGTATAGACTATCAGAGGGTCACAGATACGCAGTATTTT
V gene: TRBV7-6; D gene: NA; J gene: TRBJ2-7; clone size: NA; CDR3 protein: CASSPWDTNYEQYF; CDR3 DNA: TGTGCCAGCAGCCCCTGGGACACGAATTACGAGCAGTACTTC
V gene: TRBV9; D gene: TRBD1; J gene: TRBJ2-5; clone size: once; CDR3 protein: CASSVQGATGETQYF; CDR3 DNA: TGTGCCAGCAGCGTACAGGGGGCAACAGGAGAGACCCAGTACTTC